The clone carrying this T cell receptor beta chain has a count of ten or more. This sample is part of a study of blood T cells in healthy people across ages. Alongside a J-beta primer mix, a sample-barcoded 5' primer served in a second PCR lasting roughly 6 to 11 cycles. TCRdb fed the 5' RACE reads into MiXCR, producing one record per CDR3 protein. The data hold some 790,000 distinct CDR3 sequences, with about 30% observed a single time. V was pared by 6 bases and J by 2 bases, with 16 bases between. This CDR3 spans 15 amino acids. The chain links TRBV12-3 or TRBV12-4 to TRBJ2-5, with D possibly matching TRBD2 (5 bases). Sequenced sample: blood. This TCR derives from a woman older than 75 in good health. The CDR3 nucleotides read TGTGCCAGCAGCCCCGGCCGGGATAGACAAGAGACCCAGTACTTC. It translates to CASSPGRDRQETQYF.